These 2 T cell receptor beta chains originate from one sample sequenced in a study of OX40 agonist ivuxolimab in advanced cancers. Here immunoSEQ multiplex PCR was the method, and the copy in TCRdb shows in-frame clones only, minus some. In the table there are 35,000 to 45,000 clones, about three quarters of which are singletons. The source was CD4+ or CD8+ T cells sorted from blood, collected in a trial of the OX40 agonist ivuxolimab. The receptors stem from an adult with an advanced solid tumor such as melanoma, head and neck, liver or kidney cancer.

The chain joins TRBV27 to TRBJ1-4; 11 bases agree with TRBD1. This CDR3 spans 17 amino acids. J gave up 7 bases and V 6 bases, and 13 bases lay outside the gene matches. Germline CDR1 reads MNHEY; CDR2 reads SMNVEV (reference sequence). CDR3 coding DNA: TGTGCCAGCAGGACAGGGACAGGGGGTCGGGTTGCTGAAAAACTGTTTTTT. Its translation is CASRTGTGGRVAEKLFF.

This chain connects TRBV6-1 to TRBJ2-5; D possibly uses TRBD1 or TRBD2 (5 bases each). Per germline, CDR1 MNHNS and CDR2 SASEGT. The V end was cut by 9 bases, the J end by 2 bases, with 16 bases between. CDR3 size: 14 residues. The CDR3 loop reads CASRPAGSQETQYF. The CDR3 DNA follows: TGTGCCAGTCGCCCCGCAGGGAGTCAAGAGACCCAGTACTTC.